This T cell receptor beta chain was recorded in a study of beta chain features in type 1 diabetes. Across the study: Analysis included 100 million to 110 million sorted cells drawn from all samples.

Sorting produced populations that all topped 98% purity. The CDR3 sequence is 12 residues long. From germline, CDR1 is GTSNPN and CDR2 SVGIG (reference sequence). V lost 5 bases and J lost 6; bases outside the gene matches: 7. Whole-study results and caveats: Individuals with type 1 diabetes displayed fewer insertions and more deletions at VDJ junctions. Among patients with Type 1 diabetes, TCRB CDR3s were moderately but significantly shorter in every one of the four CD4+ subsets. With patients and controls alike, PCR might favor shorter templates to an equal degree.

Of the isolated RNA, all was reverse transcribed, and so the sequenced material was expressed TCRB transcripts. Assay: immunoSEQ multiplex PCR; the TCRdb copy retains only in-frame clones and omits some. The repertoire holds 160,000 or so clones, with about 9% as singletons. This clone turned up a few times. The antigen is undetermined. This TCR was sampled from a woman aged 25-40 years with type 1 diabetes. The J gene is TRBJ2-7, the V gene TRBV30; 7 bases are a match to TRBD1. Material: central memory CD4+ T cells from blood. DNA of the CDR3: TGTGCCTGGTCGAGGGGGCCCCGCGAGCAGTACTTC. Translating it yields CAWSRGPREQYF.